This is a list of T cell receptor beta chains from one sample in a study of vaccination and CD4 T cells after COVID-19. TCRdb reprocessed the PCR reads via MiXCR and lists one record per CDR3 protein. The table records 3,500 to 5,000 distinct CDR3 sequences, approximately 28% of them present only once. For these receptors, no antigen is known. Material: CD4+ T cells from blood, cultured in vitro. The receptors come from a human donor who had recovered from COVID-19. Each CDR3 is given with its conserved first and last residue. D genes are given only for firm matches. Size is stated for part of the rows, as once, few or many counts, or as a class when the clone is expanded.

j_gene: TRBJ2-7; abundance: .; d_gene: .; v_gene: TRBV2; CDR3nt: TGTGCCAGCATGGAGTCCTACGAGCAGTACTTC; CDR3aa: CASMESYEQYF
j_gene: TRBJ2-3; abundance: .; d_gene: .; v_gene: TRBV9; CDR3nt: TGTGCCAGCAGCCTAGGGGACAGCACAGATACGCAGTATTTT; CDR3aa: CASSLGDSTDTQYF
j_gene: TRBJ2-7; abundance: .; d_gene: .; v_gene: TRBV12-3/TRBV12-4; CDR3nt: TGTGCCAGCAGTTTAGGGATATGGGGCGAGCAGTACTTC; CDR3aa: CASSLGIWGEQYF
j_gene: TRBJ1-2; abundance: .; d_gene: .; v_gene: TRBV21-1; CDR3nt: TGTGCCAGCAGCAAAGCGCCTCCGACAGGGGGCAGTGGCTACACCTTC; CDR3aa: CASSKAPPTGGSGYTF
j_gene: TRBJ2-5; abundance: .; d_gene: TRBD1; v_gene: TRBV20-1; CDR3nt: TGCAGTGCTTGGACAGGGGGAGGACAGACCCAGTACTTC; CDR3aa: CSAWTGGGQTQYF
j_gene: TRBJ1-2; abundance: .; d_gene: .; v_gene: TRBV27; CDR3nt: TGTGCCAGCAGTTTAAAAGGCGGAAACTATGGCTACACCTTC; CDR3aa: CASSLKGGNYGYTF
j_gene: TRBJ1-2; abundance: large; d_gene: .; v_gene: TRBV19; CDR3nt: TGTGCCAGTAGTATGAGTACCCTCCAGGGGCGTTTTTATGGCTACACCTTC; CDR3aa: CASSMSTLQGRFYGYTF
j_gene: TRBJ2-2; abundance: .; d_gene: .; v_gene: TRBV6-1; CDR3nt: TGTGCCAGCAGTGCGGGCCTTAGGGAGCTGTTTTTT; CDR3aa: CASSAGLRELFF
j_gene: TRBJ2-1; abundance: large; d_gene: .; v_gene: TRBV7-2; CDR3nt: TGTGCCAGCAGCTTGGACTACTCCTACAATGAGCAGTTCTTC; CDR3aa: CASSLDYSYNEQFF
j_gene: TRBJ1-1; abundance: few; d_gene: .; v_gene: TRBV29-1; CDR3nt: TGCAGCGCCAGGGTAGATATGAACACTGAAGCTTTCTTT; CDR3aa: CSARVDMNTEAFF
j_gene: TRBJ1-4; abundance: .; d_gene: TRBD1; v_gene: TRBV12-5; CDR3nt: TGTGCTAGTGGTCTCAGGGGGGAAAAACTGTTTTTT; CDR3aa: CASGLRGEKLFF
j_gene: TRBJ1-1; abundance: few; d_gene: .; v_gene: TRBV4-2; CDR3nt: TGTGCCAGCAGCCCGCCACCCAGACAGGACATGAACACTGAAGCTTTCTTT; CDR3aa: CASSPPPRQDMNTEAFF
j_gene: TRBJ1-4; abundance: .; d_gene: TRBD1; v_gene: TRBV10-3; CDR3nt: TGTGCCATCAGTGAGTCGATTAAAGGACAGGGAGATGAAAAACTGTTTTTT; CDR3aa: CAISESIKGQGDEKLFF
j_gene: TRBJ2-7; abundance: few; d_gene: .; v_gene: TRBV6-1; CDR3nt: TGTGCCAGCAGTGATGGGGCGTCGGACTACGAGCAGTACTTC; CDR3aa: CASSDGASDYEQYF
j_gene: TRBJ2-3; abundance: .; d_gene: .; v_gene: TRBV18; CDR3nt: TGTGCCAGCTCACCATATCCGGGACCCAGCACAGATACGCAGTATTTT; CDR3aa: CASSPYPGPSTDTQYF
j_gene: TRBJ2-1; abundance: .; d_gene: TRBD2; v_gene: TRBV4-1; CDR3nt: TGCGCCAGCAGCCATCCGGCCGGACTAGCGGGGGTATACAATGAGCAGTTCTTC; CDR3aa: CASSHPAGLAGVYNEQFF
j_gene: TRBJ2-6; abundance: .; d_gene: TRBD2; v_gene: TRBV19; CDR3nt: TGTGCCAGTAGTCTAGGACGGGAGGGGTCTGGGGCCAACGTCCTGACTTTC; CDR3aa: CASSLGREGSGANVLTF
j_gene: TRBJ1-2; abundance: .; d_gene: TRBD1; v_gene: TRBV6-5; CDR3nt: TGTGCCAGCAGTTACCGGACAGGGACGGATGGCTACACCTTC; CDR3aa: CASSYRTGTDGYTF
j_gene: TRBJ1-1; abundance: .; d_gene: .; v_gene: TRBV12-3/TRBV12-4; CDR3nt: TGTGCCAGCAGCCGGGGACCGACCTCCACTGAAGCTTTCTTT; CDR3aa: CASSRGPTSTEAFF
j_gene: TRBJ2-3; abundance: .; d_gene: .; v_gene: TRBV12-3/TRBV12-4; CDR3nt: TGTGCCAGCAGTAGCCTTCATGTCACAGATACGCAGTATTTT; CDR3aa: CASSSLHVTDTQYF
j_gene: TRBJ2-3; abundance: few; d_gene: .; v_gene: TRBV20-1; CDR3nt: TGCAGTGCTAGAGTAGCTGGTGGAGATACGCAGTATTTT; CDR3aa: CSARVAGGDTQYF
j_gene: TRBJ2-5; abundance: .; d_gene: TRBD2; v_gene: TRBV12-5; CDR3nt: TGTGCTAGTGCCCTCCCGGGAGGAGGGATGCAGACCCAGTACTTC; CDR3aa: CASALPGGGMQTQYF
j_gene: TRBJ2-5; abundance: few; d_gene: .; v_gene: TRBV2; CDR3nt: TGTGCCAGCCACTTAAAGGAGACCCAGTACTTC; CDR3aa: CASHLKETQYF
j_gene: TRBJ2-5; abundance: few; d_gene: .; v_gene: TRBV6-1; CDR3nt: TGTGCCAGCACTGCCCCAGGGTCGGAGACCCAGTACTTC; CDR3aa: CASTAPGSETQYF
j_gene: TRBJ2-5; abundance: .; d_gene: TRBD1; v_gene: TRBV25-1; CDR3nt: TGTGCCAGCAGTCCAATGGGGACAGGGAAAGAGACCCAGTACTTC; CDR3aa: CASSPMGTGKETQYF
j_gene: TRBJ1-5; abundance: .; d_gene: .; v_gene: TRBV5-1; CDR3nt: TGCGCCAGCAGCTTAGGTGGGTATAGCAATCAGCCCCAGCATTTT; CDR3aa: CASSLGGYSNQPQHF
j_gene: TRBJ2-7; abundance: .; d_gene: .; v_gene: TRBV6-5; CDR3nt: TGTGCCAGCAGCTACCGGGACGGGCCAACCCGGGGGTACGAGCAGTACTTC; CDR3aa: CASSYRDGPTRGYEQYF
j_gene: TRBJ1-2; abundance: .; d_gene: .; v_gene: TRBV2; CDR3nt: TGTGCCAGCATTCCGCAGGGTGGCTATGGCTACACCTTC; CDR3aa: CASIPQGGYGYTF
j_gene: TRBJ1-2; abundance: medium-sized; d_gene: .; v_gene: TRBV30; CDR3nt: TGTGCCTGGAGCCAGCAGGGATCGGATGGCTACACCTTC; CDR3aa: CAWSQQGSDGYTF
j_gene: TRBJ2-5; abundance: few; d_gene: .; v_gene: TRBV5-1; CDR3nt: TGCGCCAGCAGCGAAGCGATGGAGACCCAGTACTTC; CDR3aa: CASSEAMETQYF
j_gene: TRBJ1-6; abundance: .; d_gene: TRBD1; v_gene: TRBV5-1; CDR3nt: TGCGCCAGCAGCTCAGGGACAGGGGCAACGAATAATTCACCCCTCCACTTT; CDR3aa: CASSSGTGATNNSPLHF
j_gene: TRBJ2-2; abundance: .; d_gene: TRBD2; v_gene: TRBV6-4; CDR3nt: TGTGCCAGCAGTGGTCTAGCGGGAGCTAACACCGGGGAGCTGTTTTTT; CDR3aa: CASSGLAGANTGELFF
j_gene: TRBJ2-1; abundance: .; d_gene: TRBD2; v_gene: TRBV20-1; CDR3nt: TGCAGTGCCCTTGGAATAGCGGGGGGGGGTAATGAGCAGTTCTTC; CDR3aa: CSALGIAGGGNEQFF
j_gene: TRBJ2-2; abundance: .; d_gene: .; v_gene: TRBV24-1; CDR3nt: TGTGCCACCAGTGATGAAACCGGGGAGCTGTTTTTT; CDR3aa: CATSDETGELFF
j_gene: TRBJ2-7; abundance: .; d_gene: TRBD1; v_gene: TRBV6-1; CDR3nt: TGTGCCAGCGGACGGGACAGGGTGACCGAGCAGTACTTC; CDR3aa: CASGRDRVTEQYF
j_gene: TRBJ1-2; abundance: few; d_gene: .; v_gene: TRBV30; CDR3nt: TGTGCCTGGAGTCCACGGACCGATTATGGCTACACCTTC; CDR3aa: CAWSPRTDYGYTF
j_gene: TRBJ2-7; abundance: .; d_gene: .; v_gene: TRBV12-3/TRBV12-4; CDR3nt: TGTGCCAGCAGTTTGAAGGCCGGGGACTACGAGCAGTACTTC; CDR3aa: CASSLKAGDYEQYF
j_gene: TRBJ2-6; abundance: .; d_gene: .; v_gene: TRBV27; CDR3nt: TGTGCCAGCAGACCATTTACAGGGATCGGTCCTGGGGCCAACGTCCTGACTTTC; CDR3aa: CASRPFTGIGPGANVLTF
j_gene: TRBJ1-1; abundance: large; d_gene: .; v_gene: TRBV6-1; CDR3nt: TGTGCCAGCAGTAGATTTCGGGACACTGAAGCTTTCTTT; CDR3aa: CASSRFRDTEAFF
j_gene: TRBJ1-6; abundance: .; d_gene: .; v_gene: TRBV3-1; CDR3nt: TGTGCCAGCAGCCTGGTAGGGGGGGATTCACCCCTCCACTTT; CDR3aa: CASSLVGGDSPLHF
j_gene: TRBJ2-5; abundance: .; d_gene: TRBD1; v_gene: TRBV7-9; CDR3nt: TGTGCCAGCAGCCTTGGGACAGGGTACCGAGAGACCCAGTACTTC; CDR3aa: CASSLGTGYRETQYF
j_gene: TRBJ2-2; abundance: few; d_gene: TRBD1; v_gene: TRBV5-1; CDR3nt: TGCGCCAGCAGCCAGGGACAGCCCGGGGAGCTGTTTTTT; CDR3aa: CASSQGQPGELFF
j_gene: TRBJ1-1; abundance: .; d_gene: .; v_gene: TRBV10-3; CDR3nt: TGTGCCATGCAGGTCAGGCAGGACACTGAAGCTTTCTTT; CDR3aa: CAMQVRQDTEAFF
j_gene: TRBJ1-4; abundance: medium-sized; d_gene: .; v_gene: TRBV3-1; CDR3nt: TGTGCCAGCAGCCAAGTCATCGGGGCTAATGAAAAACTGTTTTTT; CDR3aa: CASSQVIGANEKLFF
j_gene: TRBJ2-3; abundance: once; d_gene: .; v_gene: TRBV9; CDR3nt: TGTGCCAGCACGAGGAGGGAGGGGGCTTTCGCAGATACGCAGTATTTT; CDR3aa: CASTRREGAFADTQYF
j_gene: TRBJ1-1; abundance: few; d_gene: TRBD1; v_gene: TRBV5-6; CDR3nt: TGTGCCAGCAGCTTGGCCACAGGGGGCGAACGAACCGGTGAAGCTTTCTTT; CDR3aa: CASSLATGGERTGEAFF
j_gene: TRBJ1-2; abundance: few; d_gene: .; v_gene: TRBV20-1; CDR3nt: TGCAGTGTAGCTGGGAGGGATTTGGGCTACACCTTC; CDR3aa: CSVAGRDLGYTF
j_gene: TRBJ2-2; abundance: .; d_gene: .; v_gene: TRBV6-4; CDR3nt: TGTGCCAGCAGCGGGACACCGGGGACCGGGGAGCTGTTTTTT; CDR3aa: CASSGTPGTGELFF
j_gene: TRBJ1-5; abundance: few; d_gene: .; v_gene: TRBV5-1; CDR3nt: TGCGCCAGCAGCTGGGGTCAGGGCGGGCAGCCCCAGCATTTT; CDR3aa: CASSWGQGGQPQHF
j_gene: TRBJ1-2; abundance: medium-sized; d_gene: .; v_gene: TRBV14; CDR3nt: TGTGCCAGCAGCCCGACGGGACCACCACGCTACACCTTC; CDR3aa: CASSPTGPPRYTF
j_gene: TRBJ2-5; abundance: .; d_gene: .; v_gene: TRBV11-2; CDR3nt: TGTGCCAGCAGCTTAAGGCCTGGACTGCGAGAGACCCAGTACTTC; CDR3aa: CASSLRPGLRETQYF